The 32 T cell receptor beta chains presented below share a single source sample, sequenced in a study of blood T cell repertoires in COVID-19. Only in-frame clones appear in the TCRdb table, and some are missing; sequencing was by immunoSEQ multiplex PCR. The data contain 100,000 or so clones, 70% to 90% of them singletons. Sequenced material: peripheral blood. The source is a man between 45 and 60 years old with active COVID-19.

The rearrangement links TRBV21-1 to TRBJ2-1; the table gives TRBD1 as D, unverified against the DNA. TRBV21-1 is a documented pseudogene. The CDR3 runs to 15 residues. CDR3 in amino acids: CASSKEDREVDEQFF. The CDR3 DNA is TGTGCCAGCAGCAAAGAGGACAGGGAGGTGGATGAGCAGTTCTTC.

The CDR3 nucleotides read TGTGCCAGCAGCGACACAGACAGGGGGCTTGTTGAAGCTTTCTTT. This translates into CASSDTDRGLVEAFF. The rearrangement joins TRBV9 to TRBJ1-1; 10 bases align to TRBD1. Germline assignment: CDR1 SGDLS and CDR2 YYNGEE. V lost 3 bases and J lost 7; bases outside the gene matches: 9. The CDR3 has 15 residues. The full variable domain, with the rest looked up from reference TRBV9 and TRBJ1-1, is DSGVTQTPKHLITATGQRVTLRCSPRSGDLSVYWYQQSLDQGLQFLIQYYNGEERAKGNILERFSAQQFPDLHSELNLSSLELGDSALYFCASSDTDRGLVEAFFGQGTRLTVV.

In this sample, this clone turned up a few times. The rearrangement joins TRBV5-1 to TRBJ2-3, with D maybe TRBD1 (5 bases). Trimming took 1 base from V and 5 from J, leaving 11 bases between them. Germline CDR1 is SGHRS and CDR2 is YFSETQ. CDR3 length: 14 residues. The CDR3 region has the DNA TGCGCCAGCAGCTTGTCAGGGCTGGGAGATACGCAGTATTTT. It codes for CASSLSGLGDTQYF.

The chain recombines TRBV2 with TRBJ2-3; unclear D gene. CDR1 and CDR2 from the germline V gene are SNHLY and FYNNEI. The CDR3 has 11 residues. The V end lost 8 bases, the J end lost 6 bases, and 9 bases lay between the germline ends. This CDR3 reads CASSPGDTQYF. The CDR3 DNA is TGTGCCAGCTCACCCGGGGATACGCAGTATTTT.

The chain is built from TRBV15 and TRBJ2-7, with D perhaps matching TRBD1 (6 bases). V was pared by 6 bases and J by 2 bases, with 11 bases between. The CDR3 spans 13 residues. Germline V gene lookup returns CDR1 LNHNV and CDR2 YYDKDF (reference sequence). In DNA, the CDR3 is TGTGCCACCAGGATGGACAGTCCCTACGAGCAGTACTTC. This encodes CATRMDSPYEQYF.

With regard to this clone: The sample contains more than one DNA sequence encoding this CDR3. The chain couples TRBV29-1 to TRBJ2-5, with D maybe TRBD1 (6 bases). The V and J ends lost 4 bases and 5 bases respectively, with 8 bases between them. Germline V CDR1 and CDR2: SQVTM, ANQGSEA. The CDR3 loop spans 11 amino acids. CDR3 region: CSVGQGETQYF. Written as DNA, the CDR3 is TGCAGCGTTGGCCAGGGGGAGACCCAGTACTTC.

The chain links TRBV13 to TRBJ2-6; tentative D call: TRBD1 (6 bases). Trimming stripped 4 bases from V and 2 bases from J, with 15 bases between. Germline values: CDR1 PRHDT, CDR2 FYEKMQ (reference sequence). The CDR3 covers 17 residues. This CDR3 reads CASSSLTGLAGANVLTF. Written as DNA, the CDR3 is TGTGCCAGCAGCTCACTCACAGGGCTGGCTGGGGCCAACGTCCTGACTTTC. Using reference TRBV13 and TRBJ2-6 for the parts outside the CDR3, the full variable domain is AAGVIQSPRHLIKEKRETATLKCYPIPRHDTVYWYQQGPGQDPQFLISFYEKMQSDKGSIPDRFSAQQFSDYHSELNMSSLELGDSALYFCASSSLTGLAGANVLTFGAGSRLTVL.

In DNA, the CDR3 is TGTGCCAGCAGCTTCTCCATAGTAGCGGGGGGCACAGATACGCAGTATTTT. Translation: CASSFSIVAGGTDTQYF. The J gene is TRBJ2-3, the V gene TRBV5-4, with 9 bases lining up with TRBD2. This CDR3 region has 17 residues. Trimming took 2 bases from V and 1 from J; bases not matched to a gene: 8. In germline, CDR1 is SGHNT, CDR2 YYREEE (reference sequence).

The CDR3 is CASSLPFGQGATTEAFF. In DNA, the CDR3 is TGTGCCAGCAGCTTACCTTTCGGACAGGGGGCTACTACTGAAGCTTTCTTT. The chain joins TRBV7-2 to TRBJ1-1, with TRBD1 identical over 11 bases. Unmatched junction bases numbered 10, after V lost 2 bases and J lost 5 bases. Germline CDR1 and CDR2: SGHTA and FQGNSA. The CDR3 totals 17 residues.

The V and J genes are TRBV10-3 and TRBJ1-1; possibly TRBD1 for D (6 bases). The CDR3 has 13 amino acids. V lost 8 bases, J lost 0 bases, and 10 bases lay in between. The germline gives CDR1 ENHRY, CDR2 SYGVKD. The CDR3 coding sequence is TGTGCCATCTCGACAGGCCTGAACACTGAAGCTTTCTTT. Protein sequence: CAISTGLNTEAFF.

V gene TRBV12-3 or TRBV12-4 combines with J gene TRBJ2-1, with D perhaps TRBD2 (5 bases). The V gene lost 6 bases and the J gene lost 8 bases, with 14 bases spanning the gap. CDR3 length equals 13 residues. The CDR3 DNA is TGTGCCAGCAGCCACCAGACGGAGGATGAGCAGTTCTTC. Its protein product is CASSHQTEDEQFF.

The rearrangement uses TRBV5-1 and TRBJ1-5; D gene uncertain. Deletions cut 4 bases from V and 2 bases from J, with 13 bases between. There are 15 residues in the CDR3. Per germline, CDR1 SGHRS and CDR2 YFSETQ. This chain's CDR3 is CASSAGGTGNQPQHF. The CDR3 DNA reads TGCGCCAGCAGCGCCGGAGGAACAGGCAATCAGCCCCAGCATTTT.

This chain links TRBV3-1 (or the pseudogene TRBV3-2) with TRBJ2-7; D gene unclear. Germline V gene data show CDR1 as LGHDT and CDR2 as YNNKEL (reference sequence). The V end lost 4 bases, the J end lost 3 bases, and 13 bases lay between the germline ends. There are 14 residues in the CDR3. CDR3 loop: CASSRALIGYEQYF. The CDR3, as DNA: TGTGCCAGCAGCCGGGCACTCATCGGCTACGAGCAGTACTTC.

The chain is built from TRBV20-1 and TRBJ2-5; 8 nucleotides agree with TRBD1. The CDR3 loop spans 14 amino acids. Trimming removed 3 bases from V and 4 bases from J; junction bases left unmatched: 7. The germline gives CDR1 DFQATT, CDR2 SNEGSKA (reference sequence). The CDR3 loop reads CSASPGQALETQYF. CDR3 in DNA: TGCAGTGCTAGTCCGGGACAGGCGCTAGAGACCCAGTACTTC.

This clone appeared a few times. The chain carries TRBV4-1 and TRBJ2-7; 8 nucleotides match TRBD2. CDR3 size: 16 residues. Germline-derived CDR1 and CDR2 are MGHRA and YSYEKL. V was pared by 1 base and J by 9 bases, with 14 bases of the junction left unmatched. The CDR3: CASSQVVAGGPSRQYF. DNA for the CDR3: TGCGCCAGCAGCCAAGTAGTGGCGGGGGGCCCCTCGAGGCAGTACTTC.

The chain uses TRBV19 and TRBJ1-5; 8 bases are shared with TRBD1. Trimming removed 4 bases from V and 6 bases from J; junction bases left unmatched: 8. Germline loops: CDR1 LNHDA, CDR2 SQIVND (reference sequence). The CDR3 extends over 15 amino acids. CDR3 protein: CASSTLGQGGQPQHF. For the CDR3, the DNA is TGTGCCAGTAGTACCCTTGGACAGGGAGGTCAGCCCCAGCATTTT.

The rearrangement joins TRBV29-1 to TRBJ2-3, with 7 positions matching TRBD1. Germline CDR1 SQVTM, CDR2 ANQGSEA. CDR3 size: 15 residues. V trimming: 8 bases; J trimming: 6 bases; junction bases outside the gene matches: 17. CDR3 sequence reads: CSPRPRQGEGDTQYF. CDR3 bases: TGCAGCCCCCGCCCTAGGCAGGGGGAAGGGGATACGCAGTATTTT.

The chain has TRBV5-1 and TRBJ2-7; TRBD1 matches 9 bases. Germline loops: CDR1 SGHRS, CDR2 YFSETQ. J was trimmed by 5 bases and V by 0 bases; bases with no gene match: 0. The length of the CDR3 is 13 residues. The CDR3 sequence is CASSLGQGDEQYF. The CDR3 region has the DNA TGCGCCAGCAGCTTGGGACAGGGGGACGAGCAGTACTTC.

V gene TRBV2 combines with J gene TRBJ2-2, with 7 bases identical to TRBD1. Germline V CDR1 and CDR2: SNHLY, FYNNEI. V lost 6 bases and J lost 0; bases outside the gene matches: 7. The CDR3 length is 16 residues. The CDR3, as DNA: TGTGCCAGCAGCCCGACAGGGCTGGCGAACACCGGGGAGCTGTTTTTT. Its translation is CASSPTGLANTGELFF. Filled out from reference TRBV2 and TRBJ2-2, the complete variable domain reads EPEVTQTPSHQVTQMGQEVILRCVPISNHLYFYWYRQILGQKVEFLVSFYNNEISEKSEIFDDQFSVERPDGSNFTLKIRSTKLEDSAMYFCASSPTGLANTGELFFGEGSRLTVL.

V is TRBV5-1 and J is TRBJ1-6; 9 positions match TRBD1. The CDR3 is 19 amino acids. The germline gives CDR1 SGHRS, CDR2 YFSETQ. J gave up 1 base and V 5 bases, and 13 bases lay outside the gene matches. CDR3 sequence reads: CASSYRGPSTVSYNSPLHF. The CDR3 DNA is TGCGCCAGCAGTTACAGGGGGCCATCTACAGTTTCCTATAATTCACCCCTCCACTTT. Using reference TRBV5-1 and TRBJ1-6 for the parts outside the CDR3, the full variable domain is KAGVTQTPRYLIKTRGQQVTLSCSPISGHRSVSWYQQTPGQGLQFLFEYFSETQRNKGNFPGRFSGRQFSNSRSEMNVSTLELGDSALYLCASSYRGPSTVSYNSPLHFGNGTRLTVT.

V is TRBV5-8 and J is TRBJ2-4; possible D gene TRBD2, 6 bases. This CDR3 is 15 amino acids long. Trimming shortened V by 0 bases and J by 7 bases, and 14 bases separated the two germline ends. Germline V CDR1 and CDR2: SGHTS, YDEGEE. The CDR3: CASSLGRGAGNIQYF. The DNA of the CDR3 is TGTGCCAGCAGCTTGGGTCGGGGCGCGGGGAACATTCAGTACTTC.

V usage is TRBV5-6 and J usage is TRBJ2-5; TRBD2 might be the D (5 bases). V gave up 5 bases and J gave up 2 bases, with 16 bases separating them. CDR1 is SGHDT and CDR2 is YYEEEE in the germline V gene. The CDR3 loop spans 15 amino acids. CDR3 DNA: TGTGCCAGCAGTAGGGTATATCGGACTCAAGAGACCCAGTACTTC. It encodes CASSRVYRTQETQYF.

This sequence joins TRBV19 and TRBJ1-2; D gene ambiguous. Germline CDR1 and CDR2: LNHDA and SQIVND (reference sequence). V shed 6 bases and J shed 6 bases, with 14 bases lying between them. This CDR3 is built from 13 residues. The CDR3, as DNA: TGTGCCAGTAGCCGCCTAAACCCTCATGGCTACACCTTC. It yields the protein CASSRLNPHGYTF.

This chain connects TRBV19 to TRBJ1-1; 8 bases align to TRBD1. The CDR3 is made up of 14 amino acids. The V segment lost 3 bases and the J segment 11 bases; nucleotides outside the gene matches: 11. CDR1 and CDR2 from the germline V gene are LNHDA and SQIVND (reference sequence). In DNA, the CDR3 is TGTGCCAGTAGTATTTACGGGGCAGGGGGCTTGGCTTTCTTT. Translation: CASSIYGAGGLAFF.

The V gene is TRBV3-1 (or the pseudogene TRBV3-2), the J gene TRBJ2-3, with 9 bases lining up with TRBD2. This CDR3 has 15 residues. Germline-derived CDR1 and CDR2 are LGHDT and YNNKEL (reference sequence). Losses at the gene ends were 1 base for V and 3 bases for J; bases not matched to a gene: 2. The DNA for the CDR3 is TGTGCCAGCAGCCAAGTGACTAGCGGTACAGATACGCAGTATTTT. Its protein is CASSQVTSGTDTQYF.

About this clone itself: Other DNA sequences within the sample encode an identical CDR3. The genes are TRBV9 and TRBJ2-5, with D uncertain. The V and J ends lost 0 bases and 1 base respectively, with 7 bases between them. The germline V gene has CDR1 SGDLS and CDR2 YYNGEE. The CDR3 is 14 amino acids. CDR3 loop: CASSVGGTQETQYF. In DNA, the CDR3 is TGTGCCAGCAGCGTAGGTGGCACCCAAGAGACCCAGTACTTC.

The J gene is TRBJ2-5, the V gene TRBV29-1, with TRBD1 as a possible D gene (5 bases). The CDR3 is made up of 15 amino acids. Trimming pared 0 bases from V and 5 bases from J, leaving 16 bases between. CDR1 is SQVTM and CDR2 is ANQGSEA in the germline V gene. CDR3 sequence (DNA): TGCAGCGTTGAAGATCTGAGTCAGGGAAGGGAGACCCAGTACTTC. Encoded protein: CSVEDLSQGRETQYF. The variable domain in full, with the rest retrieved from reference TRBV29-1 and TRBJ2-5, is SAVISQKPSRDICQRGTSLTIQCQVDSQVTMMFWYRQQPGQSLTLIATANQGSEATYESGFVIDKFPISRPNLTFSTLTVSNMSPEDSSIYLCSVEDLSQGRETQYFGPGTRLLVL.

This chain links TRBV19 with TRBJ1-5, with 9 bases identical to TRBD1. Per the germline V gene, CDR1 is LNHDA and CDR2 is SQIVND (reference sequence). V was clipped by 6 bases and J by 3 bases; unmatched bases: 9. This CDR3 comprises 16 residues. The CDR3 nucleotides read TGTGCCAGTAGCGACGATTACAGGGGGCACAATCAGCCCCAGCATTTT. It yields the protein CASSDDYRGHNQPQHF.

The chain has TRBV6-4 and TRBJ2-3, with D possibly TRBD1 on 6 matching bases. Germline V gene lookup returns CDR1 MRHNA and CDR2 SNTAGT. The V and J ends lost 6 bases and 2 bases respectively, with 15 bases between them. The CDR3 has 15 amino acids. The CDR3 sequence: CASSPQGFPTDTQYF. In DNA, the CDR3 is TGTGCCAGCAGCCCGCAGGGGTTTCCCACAGATACGCAGTATTTT.

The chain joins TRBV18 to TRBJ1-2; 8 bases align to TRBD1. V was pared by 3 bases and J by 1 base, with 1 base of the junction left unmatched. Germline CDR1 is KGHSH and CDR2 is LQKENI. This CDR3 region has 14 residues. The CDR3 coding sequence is TGTGCCAGCTCACCCGACAGGGGTAACTATGGCTACACCTTC. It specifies CASSPDRGNYGYTF.

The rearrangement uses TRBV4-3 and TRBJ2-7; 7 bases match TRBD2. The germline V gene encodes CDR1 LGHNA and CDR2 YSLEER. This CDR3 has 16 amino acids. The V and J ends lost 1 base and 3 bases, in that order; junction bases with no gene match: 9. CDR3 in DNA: TGCGCCAGCAGCCAAGGTGGGGGGGTTTCCCTCTACGAGCAGTACTTC. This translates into CASSQGGGVSLYEQYF.

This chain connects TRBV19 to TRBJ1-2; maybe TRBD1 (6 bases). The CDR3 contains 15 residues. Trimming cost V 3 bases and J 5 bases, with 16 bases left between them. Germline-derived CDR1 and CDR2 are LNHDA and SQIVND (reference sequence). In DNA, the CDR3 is TGTGCCAGTAGTATTGGGCGAACAGGGTCTTATGGCTACACCTTC. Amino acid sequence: CASSIGRTGSYGYTF.